The clone carrying this TCR beta chain was detected ten times or more. TCRdb recomputed calls from the RT-PCR reads with MiXCR, one row per CDR3 protein. The sample shows about 700,000 distinct CDR3 sequences, over 12% of them seen only once. The sample was memory CD4+ T cells from blood. This clonotype was obtained from a female donor in good health, serving as a healthy control.

The CDR3 region has the DNA TGCGCCAGCAGCCGAGGAAGTAGCGGATCCTACGAGCAGTACTTC. Amino acids: CASSRGSSGSYEQYF. The V gene is TRBV5-1, the J gene TRBJ2-7; tentatively, D is TRBD2 (6 bases). CDR1 is SGHRS, CDR2 YFSETQ, per germline. V was clipped by 4 bases and J by 1 base, with 15 bases between them. The CDR3 runs 15 residues.